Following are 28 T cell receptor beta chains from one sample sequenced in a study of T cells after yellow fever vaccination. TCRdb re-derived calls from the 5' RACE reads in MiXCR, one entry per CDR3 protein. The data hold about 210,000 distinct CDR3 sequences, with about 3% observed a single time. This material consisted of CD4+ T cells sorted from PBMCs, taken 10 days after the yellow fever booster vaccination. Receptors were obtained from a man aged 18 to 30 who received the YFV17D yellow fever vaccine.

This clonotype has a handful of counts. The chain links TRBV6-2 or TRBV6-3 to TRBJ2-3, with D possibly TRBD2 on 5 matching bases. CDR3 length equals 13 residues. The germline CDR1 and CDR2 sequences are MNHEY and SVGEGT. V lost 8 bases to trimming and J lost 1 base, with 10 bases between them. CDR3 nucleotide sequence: TGTGCCAGCGGAGGAGCGGGCACAGATACGCAGTATTTT. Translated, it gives CASGGAGTDTQYF.

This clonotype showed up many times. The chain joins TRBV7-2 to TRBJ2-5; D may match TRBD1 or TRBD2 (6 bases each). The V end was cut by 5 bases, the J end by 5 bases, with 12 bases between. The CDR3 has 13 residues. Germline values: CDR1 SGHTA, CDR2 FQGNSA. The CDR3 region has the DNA TGTGCCAGCAGCAGGGGGGAGCGGGAGACCCAGTACTTC. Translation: CASSRGERETQYF.

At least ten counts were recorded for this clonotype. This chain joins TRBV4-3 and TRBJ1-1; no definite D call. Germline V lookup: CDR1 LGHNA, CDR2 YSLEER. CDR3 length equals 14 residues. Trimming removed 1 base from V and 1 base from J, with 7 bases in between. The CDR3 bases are TGCGCCAGCAGCCAAGTAGCCCGGAACACTGAAGCTTTCTTT. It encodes CASSQVARNTEAFF.

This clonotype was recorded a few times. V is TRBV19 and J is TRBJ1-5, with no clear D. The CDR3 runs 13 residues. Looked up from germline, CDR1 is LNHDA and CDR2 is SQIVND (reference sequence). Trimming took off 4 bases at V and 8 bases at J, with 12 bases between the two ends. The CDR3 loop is CASSTAAPEPQHF. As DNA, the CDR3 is TGTGCCAGTAGTACGGCGGCTCCGGAGCCCCAGCATTTT. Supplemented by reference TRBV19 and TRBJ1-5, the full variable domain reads DGGITQSPKYLFRKEGQNVTLSCEQNLNHDAMYWYRQDPGQGLRLIYYSQIVNDFQKGDIAEGYSVSREKKESFPLTVTSAQKNPTAFYLCASSTAAPEPQHFGDGTRLSIL.

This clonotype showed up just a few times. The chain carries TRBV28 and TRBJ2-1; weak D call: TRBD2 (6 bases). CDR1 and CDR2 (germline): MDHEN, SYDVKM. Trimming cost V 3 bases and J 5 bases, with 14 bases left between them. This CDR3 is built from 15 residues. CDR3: CASSFPGSGDNEQFF. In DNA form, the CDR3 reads TGTGCCAGCAGTTTTCCAGGGTCGGGGGACAATGAGCAGTTCTTC.

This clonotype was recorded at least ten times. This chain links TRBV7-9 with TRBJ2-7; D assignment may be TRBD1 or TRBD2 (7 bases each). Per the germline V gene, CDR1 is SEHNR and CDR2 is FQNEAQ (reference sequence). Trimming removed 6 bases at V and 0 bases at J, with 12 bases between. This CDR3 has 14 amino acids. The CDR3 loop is CASRPGGGSYEQYF. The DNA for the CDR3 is TGTGCCAGCAGGCCAGGGGGGGGCTCCTACGAGCAGTACTTC.

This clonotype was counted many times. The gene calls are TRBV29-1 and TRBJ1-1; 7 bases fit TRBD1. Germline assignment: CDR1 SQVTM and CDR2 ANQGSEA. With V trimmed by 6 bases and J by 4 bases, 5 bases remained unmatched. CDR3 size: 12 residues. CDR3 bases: TGCAGCGTAGGGACAGTTGGCACTGAAGCTTTCTTT. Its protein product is CSVGTVGTEAFF.

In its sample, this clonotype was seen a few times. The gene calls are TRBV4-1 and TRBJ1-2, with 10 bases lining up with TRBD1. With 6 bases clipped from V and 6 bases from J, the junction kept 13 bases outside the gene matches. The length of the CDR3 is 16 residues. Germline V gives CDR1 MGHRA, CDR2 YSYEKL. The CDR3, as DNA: TGCGCCAGCAGTTGGGAGCCGGGACAGGGGAGAAATGGCTACACCTTC. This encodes CASSWEPGQGRNGYTF.

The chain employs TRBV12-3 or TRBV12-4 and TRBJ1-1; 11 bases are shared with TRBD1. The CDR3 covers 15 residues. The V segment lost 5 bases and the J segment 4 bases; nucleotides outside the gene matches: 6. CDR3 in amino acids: CASSTTGTGGTEAFF. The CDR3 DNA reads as TGTGCCAGCAGTACCACCGGGACAGGGGGCACTGAAGCTTTCTTT.

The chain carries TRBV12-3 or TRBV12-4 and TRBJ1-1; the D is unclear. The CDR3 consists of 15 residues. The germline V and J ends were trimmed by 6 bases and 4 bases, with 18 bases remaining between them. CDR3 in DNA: TGTGCCAGCAGGTACACCGAAAGAGGGCCCACTGAAGCTTTCTTT. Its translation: CASRYTERGPTEAFF.

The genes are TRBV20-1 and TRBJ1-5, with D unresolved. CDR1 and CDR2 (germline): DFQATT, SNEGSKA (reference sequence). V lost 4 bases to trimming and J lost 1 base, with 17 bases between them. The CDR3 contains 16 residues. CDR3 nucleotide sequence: TGCAGTGCTACCTCGTACTCAGGCAGGAGCAATCAGCCCCAGCATTTT. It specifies CSATSYSGRSNQPQHF.

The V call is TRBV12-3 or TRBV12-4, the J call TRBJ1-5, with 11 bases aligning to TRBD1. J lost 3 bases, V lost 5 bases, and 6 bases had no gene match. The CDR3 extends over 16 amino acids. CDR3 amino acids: CASSQGQGVLNQPQHF. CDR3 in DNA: TGTGCCAGCAGTCAGGGACAGGGGGTCCTCAATCAGCCCCAGCATTTT.

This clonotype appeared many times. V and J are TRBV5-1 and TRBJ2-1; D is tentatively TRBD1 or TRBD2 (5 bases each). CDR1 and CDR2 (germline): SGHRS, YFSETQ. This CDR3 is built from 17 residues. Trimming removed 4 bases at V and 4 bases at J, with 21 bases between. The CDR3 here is CASSRNTPGPSYNEQFF. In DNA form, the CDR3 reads TGCGCCAGCAGCCGAAACACACCGGGACCCTCATACAATGAGCAGTTCTTC.

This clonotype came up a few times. CDR3 protein: CASSLLGTGAGELFF. The CDR3, as DNA: TGTGCCAGCAGCCTTCTGGGGACAGGGGCCGGGGAGCTGTTTTTT. The chain links TRBV4-2 to TRBJ2-2; 10 bases agree with TRBD1. The germline CDR1 and CDR2 sequences are LGHNA and YNFKEQ. The CDR3 has 15 residues. V lost 4 bases and J lost 6; bases outside the gene matches: 5.

The CDR3 coding sequence is TGCGCCAGCAGTAAGGGTTACAATGAGCAGTTCTTC. Amino acid sequence: CASSKGYNEQFF. The V and J genes are TRBV5-1 and TRBJ2-1; D gene uncertain. With 5 bases removed from V and 4 bases from J, the gap between germline ends came to 7 bases. The germline V gene has CDR1 SGHRS and CDR2 YFSETQ. The CDR3 sequence is 12 residues long.

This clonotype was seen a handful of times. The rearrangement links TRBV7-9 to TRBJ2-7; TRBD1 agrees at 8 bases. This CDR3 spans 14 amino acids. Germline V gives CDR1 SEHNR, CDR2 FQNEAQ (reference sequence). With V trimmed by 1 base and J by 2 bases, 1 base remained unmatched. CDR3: CASSLGGQAYEQYV. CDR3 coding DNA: TGTGCCAGCAGCTTAGGGGGACAGGCCTACGAGCAGTACGTC.

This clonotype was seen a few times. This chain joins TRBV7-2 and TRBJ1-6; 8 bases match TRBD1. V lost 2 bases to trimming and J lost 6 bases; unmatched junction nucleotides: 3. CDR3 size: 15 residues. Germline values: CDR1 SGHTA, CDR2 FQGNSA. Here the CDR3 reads CASSLWDRSNSPLHF. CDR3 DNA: TGTGCCAGCAGCTTATGGGACAGGAGTAATTCACCCCTCCACTTT.

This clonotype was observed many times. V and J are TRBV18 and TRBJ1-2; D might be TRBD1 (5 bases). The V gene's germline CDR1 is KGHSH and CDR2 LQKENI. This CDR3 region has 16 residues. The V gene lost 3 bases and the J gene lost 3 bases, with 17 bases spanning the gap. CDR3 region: CASSPSGKGSDYGYTF. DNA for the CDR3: TGTGCCAGCTCACCTAGTGGAAAGGGGTCGGACTATGGCTACACCTTC.

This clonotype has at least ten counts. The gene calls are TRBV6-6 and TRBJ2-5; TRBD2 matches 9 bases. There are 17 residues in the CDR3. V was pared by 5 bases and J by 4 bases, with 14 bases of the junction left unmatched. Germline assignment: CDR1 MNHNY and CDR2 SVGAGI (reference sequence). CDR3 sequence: CASSRRGIAGAPETQYF. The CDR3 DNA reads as TGTGCCAGCAGTCGCAGGGGGATAGCGGGGGCCCCAGAGACCCAGTACTTC.

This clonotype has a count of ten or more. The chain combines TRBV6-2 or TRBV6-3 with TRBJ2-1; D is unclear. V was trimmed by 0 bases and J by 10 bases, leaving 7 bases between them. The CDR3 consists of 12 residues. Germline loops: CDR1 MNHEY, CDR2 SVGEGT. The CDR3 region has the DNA TGTGCCAGCAGTTACTCAGTACGGGAGCAGTTCTTC. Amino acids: CASSYSVREQFF.

The CDR3 nucleotides read TGTGCCAGCAGCTTAGAGTCGGGACAGTTACATTCACCCCTCCACTTT. Protein sequence: CASSLESGQLHSPLHF. This chain links TRBV7-9 with TRBJ1-6, with 7 bases matching TRBD1. Germline V gene sequence: CDR1 SEHNR, CDR2 FQNEAQ (reference sequence). Losses at the gene ends were 1 base for V and 8 bases for J; bases not matched to a gene: 8. The CDR3 spans 16 residues. The whole variable domain, filled in from reference TRBV7-9 and TRBJ1-6, reads DTGVSQNPRHKITKRGQNVTFRCDPISEHNRLYWYRQTLGQGPEFLTYFQNEAQLEKSRLLSDRFSAERPKGSFSTLEIQRTEQGDSAMYLCASSLESGQLHSPLHFGNGTRLTVT.

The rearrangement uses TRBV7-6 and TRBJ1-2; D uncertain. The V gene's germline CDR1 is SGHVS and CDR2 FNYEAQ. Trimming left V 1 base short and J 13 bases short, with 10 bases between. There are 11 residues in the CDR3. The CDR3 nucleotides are TGTGCCAGCAGCTTAGACCGGGTCCTCACCTTC. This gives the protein CASSLDRVLTF. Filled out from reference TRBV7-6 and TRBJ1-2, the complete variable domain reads GAGVSQSPRYKVTKRGQDVALRCDPISGHVSLYWYRQALGQGPEFLTYFNYEAQQDKSGLPNDRFSAERPEGSISTLTIQRTEQRDSAMYRCASSLDRVLTFGSGTRLTVV.

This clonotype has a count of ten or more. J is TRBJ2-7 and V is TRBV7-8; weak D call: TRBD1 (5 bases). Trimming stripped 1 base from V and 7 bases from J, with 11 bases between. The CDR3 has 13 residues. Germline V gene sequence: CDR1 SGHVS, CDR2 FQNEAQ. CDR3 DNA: TGTGCCAGCAGCTTAGGCAGGGCTGAGGAGCAGTACGTC. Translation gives CASSLGRAEEQYV.

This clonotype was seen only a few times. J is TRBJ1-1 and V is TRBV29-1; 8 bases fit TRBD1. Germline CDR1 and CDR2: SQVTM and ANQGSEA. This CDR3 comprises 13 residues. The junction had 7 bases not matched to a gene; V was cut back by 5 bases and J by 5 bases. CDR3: CSVLTGGGTEAFF. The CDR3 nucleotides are TGCAGCGTTCTCACAGGGGGTGGGACTGAAGCTTTCTTT.

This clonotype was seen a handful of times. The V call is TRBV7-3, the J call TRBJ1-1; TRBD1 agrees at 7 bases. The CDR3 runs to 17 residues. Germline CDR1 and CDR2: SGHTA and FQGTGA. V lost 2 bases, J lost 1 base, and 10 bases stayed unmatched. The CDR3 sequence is CASSLGDRISPNTEAFF. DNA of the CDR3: TGTGCCAGCAGCTTAGGGGACAGAATATCACCGAACACTGAAGCTTTCTTT.

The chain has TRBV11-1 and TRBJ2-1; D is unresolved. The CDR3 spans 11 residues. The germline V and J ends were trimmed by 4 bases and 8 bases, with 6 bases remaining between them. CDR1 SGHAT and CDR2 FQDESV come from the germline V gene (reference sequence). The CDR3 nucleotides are TGTGCCAGCAGCTCTGTCTATGAGCAGTTCTTC. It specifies CASSSVYEQFF.

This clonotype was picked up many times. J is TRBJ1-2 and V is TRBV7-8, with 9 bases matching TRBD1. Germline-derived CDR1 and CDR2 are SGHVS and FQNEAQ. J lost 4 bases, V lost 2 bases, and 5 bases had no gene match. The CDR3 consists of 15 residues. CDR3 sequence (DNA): TGTGCCAGCAGCTTAATGGGACAGGGAAGCTATGGCTACACCTTC. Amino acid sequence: CASSLMGQGSYGYTF.

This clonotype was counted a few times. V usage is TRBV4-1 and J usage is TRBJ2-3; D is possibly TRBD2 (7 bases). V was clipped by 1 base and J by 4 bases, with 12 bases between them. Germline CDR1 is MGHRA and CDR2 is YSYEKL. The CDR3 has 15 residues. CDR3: CASSQGGGAPDTQYF. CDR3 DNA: TGCGCCAGCAGCCAAGGGGGGGGGGCCCCAGATACGCAGTATTTT.